The 10 T cell receptor beta chains listed next were all sequenced from one sample in a study of cytomegalovirus exposure and HLA in healthy donors. This table comes from immunoSEQ multiplex PCR, and its TCRdb copy is limited to in-frame clones, with some not included. The repertoire holds 150,000 to 180,000 clones, with 86% as singletons. The sample was PBMCs. All receptors derive from a human donor in good health.

The chain links TRBV6-6 to TRBJ2-5; TRBD2 matches at 13 bases. This CDR3 spans 15 amino acids. Germline V gene data show CDR1 as MNHNY and CDR2 as SVGAGI (reference sequence). The V segment lost 6 bases and the J segment 4 bases; nucleotides outside the gene matches: 5. The CDR3 is CASSLLAGGRETQYF. In DNA form, the CDR3 reads TGTGCCAGCAGCCTACTAGCGGGGGGGCGAGAGACCCAGTACTTC.

This sequence joins TRBV5-1 and TRBJ2-1; D is unclear. Germline CDR1 reads SGHRS; CDR2 reads YFSETQ. The CDR3 covers 13 residues. V lost 4 bases, J lost 8 bases, and 13 bases lay in between. The CDR3 is CASSPRGADEQFF. CDR3 nucleotide sequence: TGCGCCAGCAGCCCAAGAGGCGCGGATGAGCAGTTCTTC.

This clone was observed a handful of times. The chain joins TRBV27 to TRBJ1-1; TRBD1 matches at 7 bases. The CDR3 consists of 15 residues. V dropped 6 bases and J dropped 4; count of bases not matched to a gene: 11. The germline CDR1 and CDR2 sequences are MNHEY and SMNVEV (reference sequence). The CDR3 nucleotides read TGTGCCAGCAGGCAGACAGGGCGGAGGGGCACTGAAGCTTTCTTT. This sequence encodes CASRQTGRRGTEAFF.

As to this clone: At one boundary the junction diverges from the germline segment, which might be a read error. V usage is TRBV5-1 and J usage is TRBJ1-1; D possibly corresponds to TRBD1 (5 bases). Per germline, CDR1 SGHRS and CDR2 YFSETQ. The CDR3 has 11 amino acids. The CDR3 DNA reads as TGCGCCAGCAGCCTGGACAAGATCGTTATCTTT. Its protein is CASSLDKIVIF.

In regard to this clone: Germline and junction disagree at one end, which may indicate a read error. The rearrangement uses TRBV5-4 and TRBJ2-5, with a weak D call TRBD2 (6 bases). Germline V lookup: CDR1 SGHNT, CDR2 YYREEE (reference sequence). There are 14 residues in the CDR3. This CDR3 is CASSLVGTQGTQYF. The CDR3 DNA follows: TGTGCCAGCAGCTTGGTTGGGACTCAAGGGACCCAGTACTTC.

Notes on this clone: Other DNA sequences within the sample encode an identical CDR3. The chain has TRBV19 and TRBJ1-2; a possible D gene is TRBD1 (5 bases). CDR3 length: 13 residues. Trimming removed 3 bases at V and 3 bases at J, with 8 bases between. Germline CDR1 reads LNHDA; CDR2 reads SQIVND (reference sequence). CDR3 in DNA: TGTGCCAGTAGTATTCAGGGCCACTATGGCTACACCTTC. Amino acid sequence: CASSIQGHYGYTF.

The J gene is TRBJ1-2, the V gene TRBV7-9, with D perhaps matching TRBD1 (6 bases). Germline CDR1 is SEHNR and CDR2 is FQNEAQ (reference sequence). Trimming pared 3 bases from V and 6 bases from J, leaving 14 bases between. The CDR3 length is 14 residues. The DNA of the CDR3 is TGTGCCAGCAGCTTTGGGAACTACAGGGATGGCTACACCTTC. It yields the protein CASSFGNYRDGYTF.

CDR3 sequence: CASAQGGNSPLHF. In DNA form, the CDR3 reads TGTGCCAGCGCACAGGGGGGTAATTCACCCCTCCACTTT. The J gene is TRBJ1-6, the V gene TRBV5-6, with 8 bases that match TRBD1. J gave up 6 bases and V 7 bases, and 3 bases lay outside the gene matches. Germline values: CDR1 SGHDT, CDR2 YYEEEE. This CDR3 is 13 amino acids long.

This clone was seen only once. The V and J genes are TRBV11-2 and TRBJ2-1; 11 bases line up with TRBD2. V dropped 1 base and J dropped 5; count of bases not matched to a gene: 7. This CDR3 spans 17 amino acids. From germline, CDR1 is SGHAT and CDR2 FQNNGV. CDR3 sequence: CASSLAHLAGGHNEQFF. CDR3 nucleotide sequence: TGTGCCAGCAGCTTAGCCCATTTAGCGGGAGGGCACAATGAGCAGTTCTTC.

This clone was observed a single time. The chain is built from TRBV2 and TRBJ1-2, with a tentative D call TRBD1 (6 bases). The CDR3 has 13 amino acids. Germline assignment: CDR1 SNHLY and CDR2 FYNNEI. V was shortened by 6 bases and J by 5 bases, with 13 bases between the two germline ends. This CDR3 reads CASRASGTYGYTF. In nucleotides, the CDR3 is TGTGCCAGCAGGGCTTCCGGGACATATGGCTACACCTTC. Looking up the rest from reference TRBV2 and TRBJ1-2 gives the full variable domain: EPEVTQTPSHQVTQMGQEVILRCVPISNHLYFYWYRQILGQKVEFLVSFYNNEISEKSEIFDDQFSVERPDGSNFTLKIRSTKLEDSAMYFCASRASGTYGYTFGSGTRLTVV.